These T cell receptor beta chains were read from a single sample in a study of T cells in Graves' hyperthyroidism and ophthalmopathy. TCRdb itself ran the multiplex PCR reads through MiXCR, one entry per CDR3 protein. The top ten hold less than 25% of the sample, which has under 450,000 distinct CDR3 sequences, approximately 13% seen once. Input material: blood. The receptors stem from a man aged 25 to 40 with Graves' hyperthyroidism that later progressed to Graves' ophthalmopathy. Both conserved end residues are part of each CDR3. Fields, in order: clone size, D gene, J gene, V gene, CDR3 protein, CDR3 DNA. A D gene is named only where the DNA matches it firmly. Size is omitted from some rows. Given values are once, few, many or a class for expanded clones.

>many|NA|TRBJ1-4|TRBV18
CASSPQGGRSEKLFF
TGTGCCAGCTCACCACAAGGGGGTAGGAGTGAAAAACTGTTTTTT
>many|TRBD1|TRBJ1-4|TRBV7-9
CASSYDRGGKLFF
TGTGCCAGCAGTTACGACAGGGGGGGAAAACTGTTTTTT
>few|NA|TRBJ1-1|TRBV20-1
CSAAGTAPVNTEAFF
TGCAGTGCCGCGGGGACCGCTCCCGTGAACACTGAAGCTTTCTTT
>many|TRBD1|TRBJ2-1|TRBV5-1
CASSPQGDNEQFF
TGCGCCAGCAGTCCTCAGGGGGACAATGAGCAGTTCTTC
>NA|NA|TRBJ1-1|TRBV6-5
CASSYSRQTPEAFF
TGTGCCAGCAGTTACTCCCGACAGACCCCTGAAGCTTTCTTT
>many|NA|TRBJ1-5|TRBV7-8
CASSLALRVPNQPQHF
TGTGCCAGCAGCTTAGCGCTCAGGGTTCCCAATCAGCCCCAGCATTTT
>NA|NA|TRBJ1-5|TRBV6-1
CASSEAPYSNQPQHF
TGTGCCAGCAGTGAAGCACCGTATAGCAATCAGCCCCAGCATTTT
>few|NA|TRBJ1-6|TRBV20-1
CSARDGGQGDNSPLHF
TGCAGTGCTAGAGATGGGGGGCAGGGCGATAATTCACCCCTCCACTTT
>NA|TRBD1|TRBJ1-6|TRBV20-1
CSASVGTGNSPLHF
TGCAGTGCGTCCGTCGGGACAGGAAATTCACCCCTCCACTTT
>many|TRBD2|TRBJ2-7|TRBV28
CASSSKSGGENYYEQYF
TGTGCCAGCAGTTCGAAGAGCGGGGGGGAAAACTACTACGAGCAGTACTTC
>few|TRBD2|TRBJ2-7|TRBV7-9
CASSPPGGSFSYEQYF
TGTGCCAGCAGCCCTCCGGGAGGCTCCTTTTCCTACGAGCAGTACTTC
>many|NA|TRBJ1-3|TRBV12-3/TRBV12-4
CASSATSSGNTIYF
TGTGCCAGCAGCGCGACATCCTCTGGAAACACCATATATTTT
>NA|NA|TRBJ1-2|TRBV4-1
CASSHQLRGAAGKGYTF
TGCGCCAGCAGCCACCAGCTTCGGGGGGCAGCGGGTAAGGGCTACACCTTC
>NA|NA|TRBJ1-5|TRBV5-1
CASSLDALGSYSNQPQHF
TGCGCCAGCAGCTTGGATGCTTTGGGATCATATAGCAATCAGCCCCAGCATTTT
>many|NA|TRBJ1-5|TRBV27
CASSYQAQHF
TGTGCCAGCAGTTATCAGGCCCAGCATTTT
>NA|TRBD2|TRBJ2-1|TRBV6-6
CASSYSAVRGDNEQFF
TGTGCCAGCAGTTACTCGGCGGTCCGGGGGGACAATGAGCAGTTCTTC
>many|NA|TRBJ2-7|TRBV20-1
CSATPGTFYEQYF
TGCAGTGCCACTCCTGGGACTTTCTACGAGCAGTACTTC
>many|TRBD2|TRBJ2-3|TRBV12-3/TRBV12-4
CASRTEGLGVTDTQYF
TGTGCCAGCAGGACGGAGGGACTAGGAGTCACAGATACGCAGTATTTT
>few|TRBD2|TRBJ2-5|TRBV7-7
CASSPRGGSGEQETQYF
TGTGCCAGCAGCCCCCGAGGCGGGAGCGGAGAACAAGAGACCCAGTACTTC
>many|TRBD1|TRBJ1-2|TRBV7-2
CASSLGTGNYGYTF
TGTGCCAGCAGCTTGGGGACAGGAAACTATGGCTACACCTTC
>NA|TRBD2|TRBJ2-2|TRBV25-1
CASSDQRGGTGELFF
TGTGCCAGCAGTGACCAGCGGGGGGGTACCGGGGAGCTGTTTTTT
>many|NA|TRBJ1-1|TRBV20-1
CSAWGGARNTEAFF
TGCAGTGCTTGGGGGGGAGCTAGGAACACTGAAGCTTTCTTT
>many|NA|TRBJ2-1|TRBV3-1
CASSQDIGFGQEQFF
TGTGCCAGCAGCCAAGACATTGGGTTCGGCCAAGAGCAGTTCTTC
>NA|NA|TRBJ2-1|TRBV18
CASSESYPYNEQFF
TGTGCCAGCTCAGAGAGTTACCCCTACAATGAGCAGTTCTTC
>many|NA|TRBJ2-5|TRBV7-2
CASSALGRETQYF
TGTGCCAGCAGCGCCCTTGGGAGGGAGACCCAGTACTTC
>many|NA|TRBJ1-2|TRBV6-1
CATADQNYGYTF
TGTGCCACTGCCGACCAAAACTATGGCTACACCTTC